The present T cell receptor beta chain was sequenced within a study of blood T cell repertoires in COVID-19. Turning to the study itself: From T cells, B-cell-depleted T cells, or PBMCs came the material, which was cDNA or gDNA.

TCRdb's table, derived via immunoSEQ multiplex PCR, lists solely in-frame clones and lacks some. The sample holds 200,000 to 300,000 clones; 75% to 85% are singletons and the top ten take more than 5.5%. The CDR3 is 11 amino acids. V shed 4 bases and J shed 4 bases, with 8 bases lying between them. Germline lookup yields CDR1 DFQATT and CDR2 SNEGSKA (reference sequence). Sequencing was done on a sample of peripheral blood. The J gene is TRBJ2-7, the V gene TRBV20-1; D is undetermined. The sequence came from a human donor in a cohort sampled during active COVID-19. The CDR3 here is CSATENYEQYF. CDR3 nucleotide sequence: TGCAGTGCTACCGAGAATTACGAGCAGTACTTC.